The 9 T cell receptor beta chains in this list originate from one sample, sequenced in a study of cytomegalovirus exposure and HLA in healthy donors. Researchers ran the PCR with 60 Vbeta and 13 Jbeta primers. The method was immunoSEQ multiplex PCR; TCRdb's version includes in-frame clones alone and lacks a portion of them. This sample carries roughly 190,000 clones, roughly 77% of them seen once, and the ten largest clones take around 3.5%. Specimen: PBMCs. Receptor source: a man aged 35 to 55 in good health and CMV-seropositive.

This clone was seen only once. The chain employs TRBV7-9 and TRBJ1-1; TRBD1 is a possible D gene (6 bases). This CDR3 is 16 amino acids long. Deletions cut 1 base from V and 1 base from J, with 13 bases between. CDR1 and CDR2 (germline): SEHNR, FQNEAQ (reference sequence). CDR3 in amino acids: CASSLVGGVGNTEAFF. In DNA, the CDR3 is TGTGCCAGCAGCTTAGTAGGGGGTGTCGGGAACACTGAAGCTTTCTTT. Supplemented by reference TRBV7-9 and TRBJ1-1, the full variable domain reads DTGVSQNPRHKITKRGQNVTFRCDPISEHNRLYWYRQTLGQGPEFLTYFQNEAQLEKSRLLSDRFSAERPKGSFSTLEIQRTEQGDSAMYLCASSLVGGVGNTEAFFGQGTRLTVV.

The chain employs TRBV19 and TRBJ2-1; D unresolved. V dropped 0 bases and J dropped 4 bases, with 13 bases sitting between them. This CDR3 has 16 amino acids. The germline V gene encodes CDR1 LNHDA and CDR2 SQIVND (reference sequence). DNA for the CDR3: TGTGCCAGTAGTATAGATACCAGGCCGGCTTACAATGAGCAGTTCTTC. The encoded protein is CASSIDTRPAYNEQFF.

This chain uses TRBV19 with TRBJ2-7; D remains unclear. This CDR3 has 13 residues. V shed 6 bases and J shed 3 bases, with 12 bases lying between them. CDR1 is LNHDA, CDR2 SQIVND, per germline (reference sequence). In DNA, the CDR3 is TGTGCCAGTAGAAGACATACCCACTACGAGCAGTACTTC. Its protein product is CASRRHTHYEQYF.

This sequence joins TRBV7-9 and TRBJ2-1, with 7 bases matching TRBD2. The trim removed 5 bases at V and 7 bases at J, leaving 11 bases unmatched. CDR1 SEHNR and CDR2 FQNEAQ come from the germline V gene (reference sequence). The CDR3 spans 15 residues. The CDR3 is CASSERGVAVNEQFF. The CDR3 DNA follows: TGTGCCAGCAGCGAACGGGGGGTTGCAGTGAATGAGCAGTTCTTC.

This chain uses TRBV27 with TRBJ2-1, with TRBD2 matching 14 bases. Trimming at V came to 5 bases and at J to 0 bases, leaving 6 bases not matched to a gene. CDR3 length equals 18 residues. The germline gives CDR1 MNHEY, CDR2 SMNVEV (reference sequence). CDR3 region: CASSPGLAGGLSYNEQFF. The DNA of the CDR3 is TGTGCCAGCAGTCCCGGACTAGCGGGGGGACTCTCCTACAATGAGCAGTTCTTC.

The V and J genes are TRBV9 and TRBJ2-5; 9 nucleotides agree with TRBD2. The CDR3 runs 15 residues. Germline lookup yields CDR1 SGDLS and CDR2 YYNGEE. The J segment lost 5 bases and the V segment lost 1 base, leaving 6 bases of the junction unmatched. CDR3 residues: CASSVSKREVETQYF. In DNA, the CDR3 is TGTGCCAGCAGCGTATCAAAGCGGGAGGTGGAGACCCAGTACTTC.

This sequence joins TRBV9 and TRBJ1-5, with D unresolved. The CDR3 contains 14 residues. Per the germline V gene, CDR1 is SGDLS and CDR2 is YYNGEE. The ends were cut back, 4 bases at V and 0 bases at J, with 8 bases in the middle. The chain's CDR3 is CASSSPGSNQPQHF. The CDR3 DNA reads as TGTGCCAGCAGCTCCCCCGGTAGCAATCAGCCCCAGCATTTT.

This clone occurred once. The V gene is TRBV5-1, the J gene TRBJ2-5; 10 nucleotides align to TRBD1. The CDR3 loop spans 15 amino acids. Germline V gene sequence: CDR1 SGHRS, CDR2 YFSETQ. The junction had 8 bases not matched to a gene; V was cut back by 4 bases and J by 5 bases. The CDR3 sequence: CASSLVTGGTETQYF. DNA of the CDR3: TGCGCCAGCAGCCTAGTGACAGGGGGCACGGAGACCCAGTACTTC.

This clone occurred a few times. The V gene is TRBV7-2, the J gene TRBJ2-5; tentative D call: TRBD2 (6 bases). V was clipped by 1 base and J by 4 bases, with 10 bases between them. Germline V gene data show CDR1 as SGHTA and CDR2 as FQGNSA. The CDR3 length is 14 residues. Here the CDR3 DNA reads TGTGCCAGCAGCTTAGTAAGGGAGGTAGAGACCCAGTACTTC. It specifies CASSLVREVETQYF.